This TCR beta chain was sequenced in a study of CD8+ T cells in alopecia areata. Looking at the study overall: Affected scalp percentage determined the severity score of treated patients. Study observations and caveats: Because of a solitary nonresponder, the connection of baseline CD8+ expansion to response stays uncertain.

Notes on this clone: What it binds is not known.

After isolation, RNA underwent reverse transcription to generate cDNA as the sequencing template. TCRdb's table, derived via immunoSEQ multiplex PCR, lists solely in-frame clones and lacks some. The sample includes 150,000 to 250,000 clones, 58% of them seen just once. Treatment described: oral pan-JAK inhibitor, 5-10 mg twice daily. Lesional scalp punch biopsies and peripheral blood came from alopecia areata patients. The receptor was isolated from a human donor with alopecia areata. Material: CD4+ T cells sorted from blood, obtained at week 24, from a patient treated with tofacitinib.

In DNA, the CDR3 is TGTGCCAGCAGCTTTGGGGGAGTCCATGGCTACACCTTC. Residues: CASSFGGVHGYTF. The chain uses TRBV7-9 and TRBJ1-2; TRBD1 might be the D (5 bases). Germline CDR1 is SEHNR and CDR2 is FQNEAQ (reference sequence). Trimming left V 3 bases short and J 6 bases short, with 11 bases between. CDR3 length: 13 amino acids.